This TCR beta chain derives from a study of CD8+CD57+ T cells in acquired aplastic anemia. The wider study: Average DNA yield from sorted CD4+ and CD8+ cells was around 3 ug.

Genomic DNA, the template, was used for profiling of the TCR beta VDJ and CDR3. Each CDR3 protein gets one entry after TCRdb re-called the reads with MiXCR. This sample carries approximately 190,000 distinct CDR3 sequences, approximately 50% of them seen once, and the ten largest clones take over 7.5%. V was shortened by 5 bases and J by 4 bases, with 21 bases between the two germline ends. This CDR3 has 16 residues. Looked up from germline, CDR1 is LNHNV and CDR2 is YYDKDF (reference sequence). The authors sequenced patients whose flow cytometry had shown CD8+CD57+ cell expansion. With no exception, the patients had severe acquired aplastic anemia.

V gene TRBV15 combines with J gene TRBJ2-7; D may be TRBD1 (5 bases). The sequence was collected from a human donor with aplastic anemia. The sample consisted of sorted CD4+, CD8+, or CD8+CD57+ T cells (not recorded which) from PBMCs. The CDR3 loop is CATSRPPSYRPYEQYF. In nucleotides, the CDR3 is TGTGCCACCAGCCGACCGCCCAGTTACAGGCCGTACGAGCAGTACTTC.